One T cell receptor (beta chain) is described in this entry. The data are from a study of T cell changes during pregnancy in multiple sclerosis. The germline V and J ends were trimmed by 2 bases and 6 bases, with 14 bases remaining between them. CDR3 length: 15 amino acids. Germline values: CDR1 SGHVS, CDR2 FNYEAQ. The data were produced by immunoSEQ multiplex PCR, yet TCRdb's version contains in-frame clones alone and is incomplete. Of fewer than 150,000 clones in the sample, around 97% were seen once. The source of this sequence is a female donor with multiple sclerosis, enrolled in a pregnancy study. The sample here was peripheral blood, taken after pregnancy. The chain recombines TRBV7-6 with TRBJ2-1, with D possibly matching TRBD1 (5 bases). The CDR3 coding sequence is TGTGCCAGCAGCTTACGGCAGGGCACCGCCAATGAGCAGTTCTTC. Translation: CASSLRQGTANEQFF.